Sequencing of this TCR beta chain was carried out in a study of blood T cell repertoires in COVID-19. Study members were between roughly 18 and 100 years old and lived in 24 US regions. Only in-frame clones appear in the TCRdb table, and some are missing; sequencing was by immunoSEQ multiplex PCR. The table shows about 380,000 clones, with over 75% occurring only once. With 4 bases clipped from V and 4 bases from J, the junction kept 5 bases outside the gene matches. CDR3 length: 15 residues. Looked up from germline, CDR1 is LNHDA and CDR2 is SQIVND (reference sequence). This clonotype originated in a woman in her 30s who had recovered from COVID-19. The chain has TRBV19 and TRBJ2-2; 8 bases match TRBD2. The sample comprised PBMCs or T cells enriched from blood (not recorded which). As DNA, the CDR3 is TGTGCCAGTAGTAGTGCGGGGGGCAGCACCGGGGAGCTGTTTTTT. Translated, it gives CASSSAGGSTGELFF. The variable domain in full, with the rest retrieved from reference TRBV19 and TRBJ2-2, is DGGITQSPKYLFRKEGQNVTLSCEQNLNHDAMYWYRQDPGQGLRLIYYSQIVNDFQKGDIAEGYSVSREKKESFPLTVTSAQKNPTAFYLCASSSAGGSTGELFFGEGSRLTVL.